This TCR beta chain was recovered during a study of blood T cell repertoires in COVID-19. The wider study: Samples of COVID-19 (acute and convalescent) were obtained from the United States, Italy and Spain. The cDNA or gDNA used as material had been derived from T cells, B-cell-depleted T cells, or PBMCs.

The CDR3 is 13 residues long. CDR1 and CDR2 (germline): SGHRS, YFSETQ. V was shortened by 4 bases and J by 2 bases, with 8 bases between the two germline ends. Methods used by the authors: Estimated nucleated cell counts came from reference gene primer amplification. Method: immunoSEQ multiplex PCR; TCRdb's copy keeps in-frame clones and lacks some. The D gene and trimming were derived from the DNA, and the V and J assignments and clone size from that table. The sample holds some 68,000 clones, 75% to 90% seen once. Sequenced input: peripheral blood. The sequence was collected from a man in his fifties with active COVID-19. This chain uses TRBV5-1 with TRBJ2-3, with D uncertain. The CDR3 sequence: CASSVSATDTQYF. As DNA, the CDR3 is TGCGCCAGCAGCGTAAGCGCCACAGATACGCAGTATTTT.